This T cell receptor beta chain was captured by sequencing in a study of blood T cell repertoires in COVID-19. While infection was still active, Seattle patients were enrolled and then followed longitudinally. Germline V gene lookup returns CDR1 LGHNA and CDR2 YNFKEQ. The CDR3 runs to 19 residues. The J segment lost 6 bases and the V segment lost 0 bases, leaving 9 bases of the junction unmatched. The assay was immunoSEQ multiplex PCR, and TCRdb's table has in-frame clones only and misses some. The sample carries about half a million clones, 85% to 90% recorded once. Sequenced sample: peripheral blood. The TCR originated in a man aged 18-30 years with COVID-19, enrolled during active disease. The chain recombines TRBV4-2 with TRBJ2-2; 14 bases are shared with TRBD2. DNA of the CDR3: TGTGCCAGCAGCCAAGAAGCTCAGGGACTAGCGGGGGACCCCGGGGAGCTGTTTTTT. Protein: CASSQEAQGLAGDPGELFF.